This T cell receptor beta chain is drawn from a study of T cell responses to AZD1222 COVID-19 vaccine. General observations from the study: Nearly half of the spike-specific TCRs reportedly recognize variant regions that carry no mutations. Once two AZD1222 doses were given, Spike-specific TCR breadth and depth went up.

The CDR3 extends over 16 amino acids. Looked up from germline, CDR1 is SGHTA and CDR2 is FQGNSA. V was pared by 7 bases and J by 0 bases, with 16 bases between. With regard to this clone: Its antigen remains unknown.

Assay: immunoSEQ multiplex PCR; the TCRdb copy retains only in-frame clones and omits some. The sample has roughly 89,000 clones; roughly 90% are singletons. The sequenced sample was peripheral blood, obtained on day 0 of MenACWY control vaccination. The TCR originated in an adult in good health. The V and J genes are TRBV7-2 and TRBJ1-5; D might be TRBD1 (5 bases). The CDR3 spells CASTWGGTYSNQPQHF. CDR3 nucleotides: TGTGCCAGCACCTGGGGAGGGACCTATAGCAATCAGCCCCAGCATTTT.